What follows describes a single T cell receptor beta chain. The record originates from a study of blood T cell repertoires in COVID-19. Overall study: Acute and convalescent COVID-19 specimens originated in the United States, Italy and Spain.

The CDR3 spans 16 residues. Trimming took 6 bases from V and 1 from J, leaving 15 bases between them. Germline CDR1 and CDR2: MNHEY and SVGEGT. Per the study methods: Estimates of nucleated cell counts were drawn from the amplification of reference gene primers. TCRdb's table, derived via immunoSEQ multiplex PCR, lists solely in-frame clones and lacks some. V and J calls and clone size are as listed in that table; D and trimming were resolved from the DNA. The table lists 120,000 to 150,000 clones, 70% to 90% of them singletons, with nearly 3.5% in the top ten. The clonotype originates from a woman in her fifties or sixties with acute COVID-19. Material for sequencing was PBMCs or T cells enriched from blood (not recorded which). The genes are TRBV6-2 or TRBV6-3 and TRBJ1-4; tentatively, D is TRBD1 (6 bases). Here the CDR3 reads CASSRRDILTNEKLFF. DNA of the CDR3: TGTGCCAGCAGCCGCCGGGACATCCTAACTAATGAAAAACTGTTTTTT.